These T cell receptor beta chains were read from a single sample in a study of blood T cell repertoires in COVID-19. Data came from immunoSEQ multiplex PCR; TCRdb stores just in-frame clones and leaves some out. The sample comprises approximately 90,000 clones, 75% to 85% of which are singletons, and 19% rests with the top ten. The source material was peripheral blood. Receptors were obtained from an elderly woman with acute or convalescent COVID-19. Both conserved end residues are part of each CDR3. A D gene is named only where the DNA matches it firmly. Clone size is stated in some rows and not others, as once, few, many or a class when expanded.

TRBJ1-1 - - TRBV30 TGTGCCTGGAGTCCAGGACAGTTGAACACTGAAGCTTTCTTT CAWSPGQLNTEAFF
TRBJ2-6 TRBD2 - TRBV9 TGTGCCAGCAGCGTAGGGGCGGGAGTAGGTGGGGCCAACGTCCTGACTTTC CASSVGAGVGGANVLTF
TRBJ1-6 TRBD1 - TRBV9 TGTGCCAGCAGCACCGGACAGGGGGGTAATTCACCCCTCCACTTT CASSTGQGGNSPLHF
TRBJ2-3 TRBD2 - TRBV3-1/TRBV3-2 TGTGCCAGCAGCCCAGGGACTAGCGGGCAGTCAGATACGCAGTATTTT CASSPGTSGQSDTQYF
TRBJ2-3 - - TRBV15 TGTGCCACCAGCAGAGATACCGGGACAGATACGCAGTATTTT CATSRDTGTDTQYF
TRBJ1-5 - once TRBV19 TGTGCCAGTAGTATTTTAGGTCGAGGCGGCAATCAGCCCCAGCATTTT CASSILGRGGNQPQHF
TRBJ2-2 - once TRBV9 TGTGCCAGCAGCGAGACTCGGGGGAACACCGGGGAGCTGTTTTTT CASSETRGNTGELFF
TRBJ2-5 TRBD2 - TRBV5-1 TGCGCCAGCAGCCCGACGGTAGCGGGGGGGGGAGAGACCCAGTACTTC CASSPTVAGGGETQYF
TRBJ1-6 TRBD1 - TRBV7-2 TGTGCCAGCAGCCTACAGACAGGGGCTAAGAATTCACCCCTCCACTTT CASSLQTGAKNSPLHF
TRBJ1-2 - - TRBV24-1 TGTGCCACCAGTGATGGGGGAGGCTATGGCTACACCTTC CATSDGGGYGYTF
TRBJ1-6 - - TRBV5-4 TGTGCCAGCAGCTTCCAGGAACGCGTATCCCGGACCCTCCACTTT CASSFQERVSRTLHF
TRBJ2-3 - - TRBV18 TGTGCCAGCTCCCCGGGTCTGGCCCGGGCAGATACGCAGTATTTT CASSPGLARADTQYF
TRBJ2-7 TRBD1 - TRBV6-5 TGTGCCAGCAGTCGACGACAGGGGAGCTACGAGCAGTACTTC CASSRRQGSYEQYF
TRBJ1-2 - - TRBV10-3 TGTGCCACCACAGCCTCGACAGGCTCCACATATGGCTACACCTTC CATTASTGSTYGYTF
TRBJ2-4 TRBD1 - TRBV6-5 TGTGCCAGCAGGACAGGGCACAAAAACATTCAGTACTTC CASRTGHKNIQYF
TRBJ2-7 TRBD2 - TRBV5-6 TGTGCCAGCAGCCCAGGGAGGGCTTTCTACGAGCAGTACTTC CASSPGRAFYEQYF
TRBJ2-7 - - TRBV6-1 TGTGCCAGCAGTGAATCTCCAGGGTTCTACGAGCAGTACTTC CASSESPGFYEQYF
TRBJ1-1 - many TRBV14 TGTGCCAGCAGCCCACCCGGGATGAACACTGAAGCTTTCTTT CASSPPGMNTEAFF
TRBJ2-7 TRBD2 - TRBV6-5 TGTGCCAGCAGTTACGCCACTAGCGGGGGCTACGAGCAGTACTTC CASSYATSGGYEQYF
TRBJ1-2 - - TRBV7-3 TGTGCCAGCAGCTTAACGGGTGTGGGACAAACATATGGCTACACCTTC CASSLTGVGQTYGYTF